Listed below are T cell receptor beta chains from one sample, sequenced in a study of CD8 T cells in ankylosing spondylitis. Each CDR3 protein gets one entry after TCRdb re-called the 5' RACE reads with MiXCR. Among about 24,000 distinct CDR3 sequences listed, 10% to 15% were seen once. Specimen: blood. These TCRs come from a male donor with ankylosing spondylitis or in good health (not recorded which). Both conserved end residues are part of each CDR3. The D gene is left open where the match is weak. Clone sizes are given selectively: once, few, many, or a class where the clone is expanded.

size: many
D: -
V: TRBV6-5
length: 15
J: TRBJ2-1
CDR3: CASRTNPGLHNDQFF
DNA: TGTGCCAGCAGAACCAACCCGGGACTGCACAATGATCAGTTCTTC

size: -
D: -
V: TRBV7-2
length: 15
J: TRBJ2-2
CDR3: CASSRQGLGAGELFF
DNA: TGTGCCAGCAGCAGACAGGGACTTGGGGCCGGGGAGCTGTTTTTT

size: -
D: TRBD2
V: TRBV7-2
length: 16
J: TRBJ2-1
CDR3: CASTLTGGRIYNEQFF
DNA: TGTGCCAGCACTCTCACGGGGGGGCGGATCTACAATGAGCAGTTCTTC

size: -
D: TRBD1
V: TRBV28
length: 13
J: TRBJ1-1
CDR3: CASSYQGDTEAFF
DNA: TGTGCCAGCAGTTACCAGGGGGACACTGAAGCTTTCTTT

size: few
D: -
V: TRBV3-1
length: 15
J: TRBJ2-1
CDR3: CASSQGSGLYNEQFF
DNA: TGTGCCAGCAGCCAAGGGAGCGGGCTTTACAATGAGCAGTTCTTC

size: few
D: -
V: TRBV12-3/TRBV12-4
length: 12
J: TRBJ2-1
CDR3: CASSTPGGEQFF
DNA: TGTGCCAGCAGTACTCCGGGTGGTGAGCAGTTCTTC

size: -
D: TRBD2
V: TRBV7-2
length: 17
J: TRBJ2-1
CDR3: CASSRPSSSGGGNEQFF
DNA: TGTGCCAGCAGCCGCCCGTCCTCTAGCGGGGGGGGGAATGAGCAGTTCTTC

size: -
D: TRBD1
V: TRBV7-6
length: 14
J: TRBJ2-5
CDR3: CASSLATGPETQYF
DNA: TGTGCCAGCAGCTTAGCGACAGGGCCAGAGACCCAGTACTTC

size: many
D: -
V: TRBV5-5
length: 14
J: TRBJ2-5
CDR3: CASSLTGHQETQYF
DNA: TGTGCCAGCAGCTTGACAGGGCACCAAGAGACCCAGTACTTC

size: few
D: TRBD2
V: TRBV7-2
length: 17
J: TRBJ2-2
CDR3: CASSPSGGGVVTGELFF
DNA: TGTGCCAGCAGCCCTAGCGGCGGGGGGGTCGTAACCGGGGAGCTGTTTTTT

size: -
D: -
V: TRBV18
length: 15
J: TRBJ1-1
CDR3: CASTIASGVNTEAFF
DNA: TGTGCCAGCACCATCGCATCTGGGGTGAACACTGAAGCTTTCTTT

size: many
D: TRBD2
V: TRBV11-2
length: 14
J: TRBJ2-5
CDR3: CASTLAGGPETQYF
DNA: TGTGCCAGCACCCTGGCGGGGGGCCCAGAGACCCAGTACTTC

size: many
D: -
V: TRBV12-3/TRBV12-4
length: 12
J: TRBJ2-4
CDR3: CASSLDINIQYF
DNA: TGTGCCAGCAGTTTAGACATAAACATTCAGTACTTC

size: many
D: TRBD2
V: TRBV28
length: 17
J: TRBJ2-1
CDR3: CASSLPGGAGVVNEQFF
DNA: TGTGCCAGCAGTTTACCCGGAGGTGCGGGAGTGGTAAATGAGCAGTTCTTC

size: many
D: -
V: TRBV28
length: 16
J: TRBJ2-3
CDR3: CASSSVTRQSTDTQYF
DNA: TGTGCCAGCAGTTCCGTGACTAGACAGAGCACAGATACGCAGTATTTT

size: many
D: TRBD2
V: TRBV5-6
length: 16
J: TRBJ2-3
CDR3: CASSLGLAGSTDTQYF
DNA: TGTGCCAGCAGCTTGGGACTAGCGGGTAGCACAGATACGCAGTATTTT

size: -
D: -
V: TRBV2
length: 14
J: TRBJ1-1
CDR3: CASSELGGNTEAFF
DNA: TGTGCCAGCAGTGAATTAGGGGGAAACACTGAAGCTTTCTTT

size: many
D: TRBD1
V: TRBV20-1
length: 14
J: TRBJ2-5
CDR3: CSASVGQGLQTQYF
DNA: TGCAGTGCTAGCGTGGGACAGGGGCTACAGACCCAGTACTTC

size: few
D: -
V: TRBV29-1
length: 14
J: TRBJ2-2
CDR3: CSVEAGKNTGELFF
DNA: TGCAGCGTTGAGGCAGGGAAGAACACCGGGGAGCTGTTTTTT

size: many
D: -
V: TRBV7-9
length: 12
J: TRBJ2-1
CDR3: CASSLSRNEQFF
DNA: TGTGCCAGCAGCTTGTCTAGAAATGAGCAGTTCTTC

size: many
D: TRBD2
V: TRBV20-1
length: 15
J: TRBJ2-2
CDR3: CSARGLAGGPGELFF
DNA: TGCAGTGCTAGAGGACTAGCGGGAGGGCCCGGGGAGCTGTTTTTT

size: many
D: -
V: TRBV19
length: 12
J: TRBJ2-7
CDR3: CAPKRGLDEQYF
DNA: TGTGCCCCTAAAAGGGGTTTGGACGAGCAGTACTTC

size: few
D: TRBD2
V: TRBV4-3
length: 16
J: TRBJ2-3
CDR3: CASSQDGASGGDTQYF
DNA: TGCGCCAGCAGCCAAGATGGGGCTAGCGGGGGAGATACGCAGTATTTT

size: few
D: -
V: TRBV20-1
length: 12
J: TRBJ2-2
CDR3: CSALKVTGELFF
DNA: TGCAGTGCCCTAAAGGTCACCGGGGAGCTGTTTTTT

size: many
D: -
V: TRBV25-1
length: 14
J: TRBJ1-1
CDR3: CASSEGGGNTEAFF
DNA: TGTGCCAGCAGTGAAGGGGGCGGGAACACTGAAGCTTTCTTT

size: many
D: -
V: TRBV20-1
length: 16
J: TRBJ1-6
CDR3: CSAREETVYYNSPLHF
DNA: TGCAGTGCTAGGGAAGAGACAGTTTACTATAATTCACCCCTCCACTTT

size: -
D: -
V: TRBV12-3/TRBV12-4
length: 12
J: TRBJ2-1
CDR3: CASSFPGGEQFF
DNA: TGTGCCAGCAGTTTTCCCGGGGGCGAGCAGTTCTTC

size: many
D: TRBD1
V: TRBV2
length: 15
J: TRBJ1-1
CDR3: CASREGQAVNTEAFF
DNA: TGTGCCAGCAGGGAGGGACAGGCCGTGAACACTGAAGCTTTCTTT

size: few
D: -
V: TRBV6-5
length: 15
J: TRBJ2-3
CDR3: CASSTGRRYTDTQYF
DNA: TGTGCCAGCAGTACAGGGCGTCGCTACACAGATACGCAGTATTTT

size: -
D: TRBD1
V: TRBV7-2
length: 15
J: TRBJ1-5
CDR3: CASSLNRGSNQPQHF
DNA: TGTGCCAGCAGCTTAAACAGGGGGAGCAATCAGCCCCAGCATTTT

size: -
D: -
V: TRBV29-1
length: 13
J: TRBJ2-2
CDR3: CSVVSGESGELFF
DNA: TGCAGCGTCGTATCAGGGGAAAGCGGGGAGCTGTTTTTT

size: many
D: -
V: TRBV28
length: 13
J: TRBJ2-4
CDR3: CASSGVPSNIQYF
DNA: TGTGCCAGCAGCGGGGTCCCGAGCAACATTCAGTACTTC

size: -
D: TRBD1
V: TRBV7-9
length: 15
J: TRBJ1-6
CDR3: CASSYRDRGNSPLHF
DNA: TGTGCCAGCAGCTACCGGGACAGGGGTAATTCACCCCTCCACTTT

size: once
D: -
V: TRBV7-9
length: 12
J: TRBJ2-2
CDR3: CASSPGTGELFF
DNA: TGTGCCAGCAGCCCGGGCACCGGGGAGCTGTTTTTT

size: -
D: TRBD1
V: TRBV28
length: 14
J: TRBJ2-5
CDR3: CASSPRDRVETQYF
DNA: TGTGCCAGCAGCCCCCGGGACAGGGTCGAGACCCAGTACTTC

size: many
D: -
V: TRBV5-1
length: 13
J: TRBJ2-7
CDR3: CASSLANRDEQYF
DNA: TGCGCCAGCAGCTTGGCCAACAGGGACGAGCAGTACTTC

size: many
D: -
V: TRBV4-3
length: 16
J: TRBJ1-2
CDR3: CASSQEGSRGLTGYTF
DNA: TGCGCCAGCAGCCAAGAGGGTAGCAGGGGACTCACTGGCTACACCTTC

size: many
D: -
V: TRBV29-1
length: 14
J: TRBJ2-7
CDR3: CSVARGGGSGEQYF
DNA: TGCAGCGTCGCCCGGGGTGGGGGATCGGGCGAGCAGTACTTC

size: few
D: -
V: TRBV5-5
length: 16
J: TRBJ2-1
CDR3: CASSSASGQNYNEQFF
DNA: TGTGCCAGCAGCTCTGCTAGCGGACAGAACTACAATGAGCAGTTCTTC

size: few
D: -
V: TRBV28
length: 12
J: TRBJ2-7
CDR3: CGTTGTRYEQYF
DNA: TGCGGAACAACGGGGACCCGCTACGAGCAGTACTTC

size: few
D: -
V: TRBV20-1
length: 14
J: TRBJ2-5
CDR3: CSARDLMSQETQYF
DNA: TGCAGTGCTAGAGATTTGATGTCCCAAGAGACCCAGTACTTC

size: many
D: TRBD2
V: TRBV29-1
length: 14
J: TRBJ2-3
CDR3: CSVADTGTSDTQYF
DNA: TGCAGCGTGGCTGATACAGGGACTAGCGATACGCAGTATTTT

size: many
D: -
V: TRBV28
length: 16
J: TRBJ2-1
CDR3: CASSLPSRGRGYEQFF
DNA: TGTGCCAGCAGTTTACCATCCCGGGGCAGGGGTTATGAGCAGTTCTTC

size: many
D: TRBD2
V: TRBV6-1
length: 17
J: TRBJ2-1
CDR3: CASSGGLAGGDYNEQFF
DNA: TGTGCCAGCAGTGGCGGACTAGCGGGGGGGGATTACAATGAGCAGTTCTTC

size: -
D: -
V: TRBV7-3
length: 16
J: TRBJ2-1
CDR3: CASSSSGPSSYNEQSF
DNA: TGTGCCAGCAGCTCATCGGGACCCAGCTCCTACAATGAGCAGTCCTTC

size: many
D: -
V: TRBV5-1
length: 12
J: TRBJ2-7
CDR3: CASGAGSYEQYF
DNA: TGCGCCAGCGGCGCGGGTTCCTACGAGCAGTACTTC

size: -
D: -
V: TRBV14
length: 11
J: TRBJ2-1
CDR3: CASSQWSEQFF
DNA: TGTGCCAGCAGCCAATGGAGTGAGCAGTTCTTC

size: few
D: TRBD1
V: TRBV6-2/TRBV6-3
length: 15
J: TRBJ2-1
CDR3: CASSEDRVNSDEQFF
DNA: TGTGCCAGCAGCGAGGACAGGGTTAATTCGGATGAGCAGTTCTTC